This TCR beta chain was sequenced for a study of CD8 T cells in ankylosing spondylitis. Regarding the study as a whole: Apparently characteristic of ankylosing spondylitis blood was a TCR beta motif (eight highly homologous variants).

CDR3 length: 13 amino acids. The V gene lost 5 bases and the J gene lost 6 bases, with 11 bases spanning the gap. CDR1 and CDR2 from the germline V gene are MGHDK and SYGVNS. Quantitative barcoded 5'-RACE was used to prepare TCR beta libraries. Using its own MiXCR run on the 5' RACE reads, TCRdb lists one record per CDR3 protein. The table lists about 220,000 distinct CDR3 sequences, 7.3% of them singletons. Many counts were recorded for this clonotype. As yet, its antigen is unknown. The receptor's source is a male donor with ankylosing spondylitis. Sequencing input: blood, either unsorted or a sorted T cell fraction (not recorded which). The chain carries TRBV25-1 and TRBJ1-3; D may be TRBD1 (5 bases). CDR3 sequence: CASSPRGKNTIYF. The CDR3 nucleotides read TGTGCCAGCAGTCCCCGGGGCAAAAACACCATATATTTT.